This is a list of T cell receptor beta chains from one sample in a study of graft-versus-host responses after intestinal transplantation. TCRdb's copy holds only in-frame clones and misses some; the assay was immunoSEQ multiplex PCR. The table lists just under 100,000 clones, 90% of them singletons. The sequences come from PBMCs, collected roughly 68 weeks after intestinal transplant. These receptors came from a human patient who received an intestinal transplant, so some T cells may come from the graft donor. Both conserved end residues are part of each CDR3. A D gene is named only where the DNA matches it firmly. A row's size may be missing; if present it is once, few, many or a size class.

>TRBV10-3|TRBJ2-1|-|TRBD2
TGTGCCATCAGTGAGACGGGCAGCGGGGGAGGTTGGGGTGAGCAGTTCTTC
CAISETGSGGGWGEQFF
>TRBV7-9|TRBJ2-1|-|-
TGTGCCAGCAGCTTACGGGCAGAACCTTACAATGAGCAGTTCTTC
CASSLRAEPYNEQFF
>TRBV11-2|TRBJ1-2|-|-
TGTGCCAGCAGCTTAGATCGTGGACGCTATGGCTACACCTTC
CASSLDRGRYGYTF
>TRBV6-1|TRBJ1-6|once|-
TGTGCCAGCAGTGAAGCGCCGGGGTTGGGGTCACCCCTCCACTTT
CASSEAPGLGSPLHF
>TRBV6-1|TRBJ2-1|-|TRBD2
TGTGCCAGCAGTGGTTGGCTAGCGGGGGGTTATGAGCAGTTCTTC
CASSGWLAGGYEQFF
>TRBV28|TRBJ1-5|-|TRBD1
TGTGCCAGCAACCGTCCGGGACAGGCCAATCAGCCCCAGCATTTT
CASNRPGQANQPQHF
>TRBV11-2|TRBJ2-7|-|-
TGTGCCAGCCGCCGGGCCCCCTACGAGCAGTACTTC
CASRRAPYEQYF
>TRBV7-6|TRBJ1-2|few|-
TGTGCCAGCAGCGCAACTAGCCAGGGGAGCGGCTACACCTTC
CASSATSQGSGYTF
>TRBV9|TRBJ2-7|-|-
TGTGCCAGCAGCGTACGCGGGGGCGACTACGAGCAGTACTTC
CASSVRGGDYEQYF
>TRBV19|TRBJ2-1|-|-
TGTGCCAGTAGTATCGAAGGTTTGGGGGGTCGGAATGAGCAGTTCTTC
CASSIEGLGGRNEQFF
>TRBV27|TRBJ1-1|-|-
TGTGCCAGCGGCGGGACATATAACACTGAAGCTTTCTTT
CASGGTYNTEAFF
>TRBV14|TRBJ2-7|-|TRBD2
TGTGCCAGCAGCCTCCTACTAGCGGAGCTGGGGGAGCAGTACTTC
CASSLLLAELGEQYF
>TRBV7-9|TRBJ1-2|once|-
TGTGCCAGCAGCCCCGGGACCCCTGAGGGCTACACCTTC
CASSPGTPEGYTF
>TRBV14|TRBJ2-2|-|-
TGTGCCAGCAGCCTTCAGGGGAACATCGGGGAGCTGTTTTTT
CASSLQGNIGELFF
>TRBV9|TRBJ2-5|-|TRBD2
TGTGCCAGCAGCGTAGGGTGGGGAGGGTCCAGCTTAAATCAAGAGACCCAGTACTTC
CASSVGWGGSSLNQETQYF
>TRBV14|TRBJ2-3|few|-
TGTGCCAGCAGCCAAGTTTGGGGGACGACAGATACGCAGTATTTT
CASSQVWGTTDTQYF
>TRBV5-4|TRBJ1-6|-|-
TGTGCCAGCAGCCCGGACCGGGCCGCAGGTTCACCCCTCCACTTT
CASSPDRAAGSPLHF
>TRBV9|TRBJ1-3|once|-
TGTGCCAGCAGCGTCGAATCTGGAAACACCATATATTTT
CASSVESGNTIYF
>TRBV7-8|TRBJ2-2|-|TRBD2
TGTGCCAGCAGCTTTCTCCTAGCGGGGGGGCCCGGGGAGCTGTTTTTT
CASSFLLAGGPGELFF
>TRBV11-1|TRBJ2-1|-|-
TGTGCCAGCAGCCAGGGGGCAGGGGACTACGGTGAGCAGTTCTTC
CASSQGAGDYGEQFF
>TRBV7-9|TRBJ2-4|once|TRBD1
TGTGCCAGCAGCCGGGGGACAGGGGGCTCAGACATTCAGTACTTC
CASSRGTGGSDIQYF
>TRBV2|TRBJ2-2|-|-
TGTGCCAGCAGTGATGGAGAGACAATGCCCGGGGAGCTGTTTTTT
CASSDGETMPGELFF
>TRBV2|TRBJ1-1|-|-
TGTGCCAGCATCTCAGCCATTGAAGCTTTCTTT
CASISAIEAFF
>TRBV4-1|TRBJ1-1|-|-
TGCGCCAGCAGCCAAGCGGTCGGGGGCGAGGGTGAAGCTTTCTTT
CASSQAVGGEGEAFF
>TRBV10-3|TRBJ2-7|once|TRBD1
TGTGCCATCACTAGAGGACAGGGAAGGGCCTACGAGCAGTACTTC
CAITRGQGRAYEQYF
>TRBV7-3|TRBJ2-3|once|TRBD2
TGTGCCAGCAGCTTAGGGACTACCCCAGGTGATACGCAGTATTTT
CASSLGTTPGDTQYF
>TRBV7-7|TRBJ2-1|-|TRBD2
TGTGCTAGCAGCCCTAGCGGGCTGGTGAATGAGCAGTTCTTC
CASSPSGLVNEQFF
>TRBV18|TRBJ1-2|-|TRBD1
TGTGCCAGCTCACCACCGCACAGGGGTTACTATGGCTACACCTTC
CASSPPHRGYYGYTF
>TRBV27|TRBJ2-7|-|-
TGTGCCAGCAGTTTTGGAGGGGCAGGGGAGCAGTACTTC
CASSFGGAGEQYF
>TRBV6-5|TRBJ2-7|-|TRBD1
TGTGCCAGCAGTTACTCAGCAGGGACAGACTTCTACGAGCAGTACTTC
CASSYSAGTDFYEQYF
>TRBV9|TRBJ2-2|-|-
TGTGCCACTGAAGATCCCAGATTGTCCACCGGGGAGCTGTTTTTT
CATEDPRLSTGELFF
>TRBV19|TRBJ2-7|-|-
TGTGCCAGTAGTGCGGGACACCTGAGCTCCTACGAGCAGTACTTC
CASSAGHLSSYEQYF
>TRBV1|TRBJ2-5|-|-
TGCACCAGCAGTCTAGCGGGGGCCCTCAAAGAGACCCAGTACTTC
CTSSLAGALKETQYF
>TRBV9|TRBJ1-2|-|-
TGTGCCAGCAGCGACAGCGGTAGCAACTATGGCTACACCTTC
CASSDSGSNYGYTF
>TRBV29-1|TRBJ1-1|-|-
TGCAGCGTTGCCGGGCTCACTGAAGCTTTCTTT
CSVAGLTEAFF
>TRBV18|TRBJ2-7|-|TRBD1
TGTGCCAGCTCACCCATGAGCAGGGGGCAAGGTGAGCAGTACTTC
CASSPMSRGQGEQYF
>TRBV27|TRBJ2-7|-|-
TGTGCCAGCAGGGTGCAGGGAGCCTACGAGCAGTACTTC
CASRVQGAYEQYF
>TRBV2|TRBJ2-3|-|-
TGTGCCAGCAGTGAGGACATATGGACAGATACGCAGTATTTT
CASSEDIWTDTQYF
>TRBV5-1|TRBJ1-1|-|-
TGCGCCAGCAGCTTGGGGTCGAGGGGAAACACTGAAGCTTTCTTT
CASSLGSRGNTEAFF
>TRBV10-1|TRBJ2-1|-|TRBD2
TGCGCCAGCAGTCGGGGGGGCAATGAGCAGTTCTTC
CASSRGGNEQFF
>TRBV9|TRBJ1-4|once|-
TGTGCCAGCAGCCGGGGAGGGCTTAATGAAAAACTGTTTTTT
CASSRGGLNEKLFF
>TRBV5-6|TRBJ1-2|-|-
TGTGCCAGCAGCTTGGCCCAAATTTTGGGGACGAGGGGCTACACCTTC
CASSLAQILGTRGYTF
>TRBV6-6|TRBJ2-3|-|-
TGTGCCAGCAGTTACTCGCACACAGATACGCAGTATTTT
CASSYSHTDTQYF
>TRBV5-1|TRBJ2-3|-|TRBD2
TGCGCCAGCAAGGCGGGGGGCACAGATACGCAGTATTTT
CASKAGGTDTQYF